Below are 18 T cell receptor beta chains sequenced from a single sample in a study of beta chain features in type 1 diabetes. What was sequenced were expressed TCRB transcripts, since all of the isolated RNA had been reverse transcribed. Method: immunoSEQ multiplex PCR; TCRdb's copy keeps in-frame clones and lacks some. The profile shows around 430,000 clones, roughly 31% of them singletons. The specimen was naive CD4+ T cells from blood. The receptors stem from a man between 18 and 35 years old in good health.

As to this clone: The same CDR3 can be traced to other DNA sequences in this sample. This rearrangement joins TRBV7-2 to TRBJ2-7, with D uncertain. The CDR3 has 14 amino acids. Germline CDR1 is SGHTA and CDR2 is FQGNSA. Between the trimmed V and J ends, which lost 5 bases and 3 bases, there was a span of 14 bases. CDR3 sequence (DNA): TGTGCCAGCAGCCCCCAAGGGTTGGTCTACGAGCAGTACTTC. Protein sequence: CASSPQGLVYEQYF.

In this sample, this clone turned up a few times. The V call is TRBV27, the J call TRBJ2-7, with D hard to call. From germline, CDR1 is MNHEY and CDR2 SMNVEV (reference sequence). The CDR3 covers 13 residues. V lost 1 base to trimming and J lost 3 bases, with 7 bases between them. DNA for the CDR3: TGTGCCAGCAGTTTATGGGAAAACTACGAGCAGTACTTC. This gives the protein CASSLWENYEQYF.

The chain employs TRBV9 and TRBJ1-5, with D hard to call. This CDR3 spans 17 amino acids. Germline values: CDR1 SGDLS, CDR2 YYNGEE. Trimming took 0 bases from V and 2 from J, leaving 15 bases between them. As DNA, the CDR3 is TGTGCCAGCAGCGTAGCCGGGATCCCTCCGGGCAATCAGCCCCAGCATTTT. This translates into CASSVAGIPPGNQPQHF. Full variable domain (missing parts from reference TRBV9 and TRBJ1-5): DSGVTQTPKHLITATGQRVTLRCSPRSGDLSVYWYQQSLDQGLQFLIQYYNGEERAKGNILERFSAQQFPDLHSELNLSSLELGDSALYFCASSVAGIPPGNQPQHFGDGTRLSIL.

V is TRBV19 and J is TRBJ1-5; no reliable D call. The CDR3 sequence is 15 residues long. Per germline, CDR1 LNHDA and CDR2 SQIVND (reference sequence). Trimming removed 6 bases at V and 0 bases at J, with 12 bases between. The CDR3 coding sequence is TGTGCCAGTAGCTCAAGGTCCCTTAGCAATCAGCCCCAGCATTTT. Protein product: CASSSRSLSNQPQHF.

This clone has more than one count but fewer than ten. The chain employs TRBV6-1 and TRBJ2-3; no firm D call. This CDR3 is built from 11 residues. Germline CDR1 and CDR2: MNHNS and SASEGT. V lost 3 bases and J lost 2, with 0 bases in between. The CDR3 coding sequence is TGTGCCAGCAGTGACACAGATACGCAGTATTTT. This sequence encodes CASSDTDTQYF.

V is TRBV18 and J is TRBJ2-7, with 11 positions matching TRBD1. This CDR3 spans 16 amino acids. V was pared by 6 bases and J by 6 bases, with 13 bases of the junction left unmatched. Germline V CDR1 and CDR2: KGHSH, LQKENI. The CDR3 DNA reads TGTGCCAGCTCTCAGTTTTCCGGGACAGGGGGGTTCGAGCAGTACTTC. It is translated as CASSQFSGTGGFEQYF.

This clone was seen only a few times. The chain carries TRBV5-1 and TRBJ2-6; D ambiguous. V shed 0 bases and J shed 0 bases, with 4 bases lying between them. This CDR3 comprises 15 residues. Germline values: CDR1 SGHRS, CDR2 YFSETQ. The CDR3 DNA follows: TGCGCCAGCAGCTTGGCCAGCTCTGGGGCCAACGTCCTGACTTTC. As protein: CASSLASSGANVLTF.

This chain connects TRBV2 to TRBJ1-2; a weak D match, TRBD1 (5 bases). The CDR3 runs 12 residues. Germline V gene lookup returns CDR1 SNHLY and CDR2 FYNNEI. The ends were cut back, 9 bases at V and 1 base at J, with 9 bases in the middle. The CDR3 is CASRDDNYGYTF. DNA of the CDR3: TGTGCCAGTCGGGACGATAACTATGGCTACACCTTC.

The chain uses TRBV19 and TRBJ2-1, with 7 bases lining up with TRBD2. CDR1 and CDR2 from the germline V gene are LNHDA and SQIVND (reference sequence). The CDR3 has 11 amino acids. CDR3 in amino acids: CAASGYNEQFF. In nucleotides, the CDR3 is TGTGCGGCTAGCGGTTACAATGAGCAGTTCTTC.

This clone occurred once. The chain combines TRBV6-5 with TRBJ1-2; possibly TRBD1 for D (5 bases). V dropped 5 bases and J dropped 4 bases, with 14 bases sitting between them. The germline CDR1 and CDR2 sequences are MNHEY and SVGAGI. This CDR3 comprises 14 residues. CDR3 sequence (DNA): TGTGCCAGCAGTCGAGGGGAGAGTGGCTATGGCTACACCTTC. This sequence encodes CASSRGESGYGYTF.

This clone was detected only once. The V and J genes are TRBV19 and TRBJ1-2, with D hard to call. From germline, CDR1 is LNHDA and CDR2 SQIVND (reference sequence). Trimming cost V 1 base and J 4 bases, with 13 bases left between them. CDR3 length equals 15 residues. The DNA of the CDR3 is TGTGCCAGTAGTATAGTGGTTGGAAACTCCTATGGCTACACCTTC. Encoded protein: CASSIVVGNSYGYTF.

The chain is built from TRBV2 and TRBJ1-1; possibly TRBD1 for D (5 bases). CDR1 and CDR2 from the germline V gene are SNHLY and FYNNEI. CDR3 size: 11 residues. Trimming took 3 bases from V and 13 from J, leaving 12 bases between them. The CDR3 reads CASSDETVLFF. In DNA form, the CDR3 reads TGTGCCAGCAGTGACGAGACAGTGCTTTTCTTT.

Remarks on this clone: Germline is not matched at one junction end, which may reflect a read error. The chain employs TRBV7-2 and TRBJ2-6; D ambiguous. CDR1 and CDR2 from the germline V gene are SGHTA and FQGNSA. The CDR3 extends over 13 amino acids. The CDR3 sequence is CASSLMWTGDKSF. The CDR3 DNA sequence: TGTGCCAGCAGCTTAATGTGGACCGGTGACAAGTCTTTC.

This clone was detected a few times. The gene calls are TRBV29-1 and TRBJ2-1; D gene uncertain. The ends were cut back, 2 bases at V and 1 base at J, with 12 bases in the middle. The CDR3 spans 15 residues. Germline V lookup: CDR1 SQVTM, CDR2 ANQGSEA. The CDR3 sequence is CSVESQDRSYNEQFF. In DNA form, the CDR3 reads TGCAGCGTTGAATCCCAGGATCGATCCTACAATGAGCAGTTCTTC.

This chain connects TRBV4-3 to TRBJ2-7, with D possibly matching TRBD2 (5 bases). With 0 bases removed from V and 0 bases from J, the gap between germline ends came to 15 bases. The CDR3 is 17 amino acids. Germline values: CDR1 LGHNA, CDR2 YSLEER. The CDR3 DNA follows: TGCGCCAGCAGCCAAGACCCGACTCTGGCGGGCTCCTACGAGCAGTACTTC. This codes for CASSQDPTLAGSYEQYF.

The rearrangement joins TRBV11-2 to TRBJ2-5; D not certain. The germline gives CDR1 SGHAT, CDR2 FQNNGV. V was cut by 4 bases and J by 7 bases, with 16 bases left in between. The CDR3 is 14 residues long. This CDR3 reads CASSSSGPLGTQYF. The CDR3 coding sequence is TGTGCCAGCAGCTCTTCAGGACCTTTAGGGACCCAGTACTTC.

This clone showed up just once. V usage is TRBV27 and J usage is TRBJ2-3; 8 bases are shared with TRBD2. The CDR3 runs to 21 residues. V gave up 6 bases and J gave up 0 bases; unmatched junction bases: 23. Per germline, CDR1 MNHEY and CDR2 SMNVEV (reference sequence). The CDR3 region has the DNA TGTGCCAGCAGGTCCTCAGGCAGGGCCAGCGGGGGAAGACTTAGCACAGATACGCAGTATTTT. Its protein is CASRSSGRASGGRLSTDTQYF.

This clone has more than one count but fewer than ten. The rearrangement uses TRBV5-1 and TRBJ2-1, with TRBD2 matching over 7 bases. Trimming took 5 bases from V and 0 from J; bases not matched to a gene: 5. CDR1 SGHRS and CDR2 YFSETQ come from the germline V gene. This CDR3 comprises 15 residues. The CDR3 DNA is TGCGCCAGCAGTGTAAGCGGGATCTCCTACAATGAGCAGTTCTTC. The encoded protein is CASSVSGISYNEQFF.